This entry concerns a single TCR beta chain. It was during active infection that Seattle patients were enrolled and then longitudinally followed. The CDR3 has 12 residues. V was trimmed by 6 bases and J by 16 bases, leaving 19 bases between them. CDR1 and CDR2 (germline): MDHEN, SYDVKM. Original processing notes: Nucleated cell counts were estimated from reference gene primer amplification. TCRdb keeps only in-frame clones here, not all; method: immunoSEQ multiplex PCR. V and J calls and clone size are given by that table; D and trimming were obtained from the DNA. The sample lists about 210,000 clones, around 84% occurring once. The data derive from a study of blood T cell repertoires in COVID-19. In the study overall: Nucleic acid was either cDNA or gDNA, and it came from T cells, B-cell-depleted T cells, or PBMCs.

The rearrangement joins TRBV28 to TRBJ2-4, with D possibly TRBD2 on 5 matching bases. The TCR originated in a woman over 75 with COVID-19, enrolled during active disease. The sample taken for sequencing was peripheral blood. CDR3 coding DNA: TGTGCCAGCAGAGCTCCGGGGTCCCTATTCTACTTC. It specifies CASRAPGSLFYF.